Below, 15 T cell receptor beta chains from the same sample are listed, as sequenced in a study of T cells after yellow fever vaccination. TCRdb called the 5' RACE reads again in MiXCR, with one record for every CDR3 protein. The sample yields hundreds of thousands of distinct CDR3 sequences, around 12% seen once. The specimen comprised PBMCs, sampled on the day of the yellow fever booster vaccination. The origin of the receptors is a man aged 30 to 39 who received the YFV17D yellow fever vaccine.

This clonotype has ten or more counts. The chain is built from TRBV29-1 and TRBJ2-7, with 13 nucleotides matching TRBD2. This CDR3 is 13 amino acids long. Germline CDR1 and CDR2: SQVTM and ANQGSEA. V was pared by 7 bases and J by 7 bases, with 7 bases of the junction left unmatched. This CDR3 reads CSGGLAGPGEQYF. CDR3 DNA sequence: TGCAGCGGGGGACTAGCGGGGCCCGGGGAGCAGTACTTC.

This clonotype was seen only a few times. The rearrangement joins TRBV7-2 to TRBJ2-7, with no clear D. With 1 base removed from V and 12 bases from J, the gap between germline ends came to 16 bases. Germline lookup yields CDR1 SGHTA and CDR2 FQGNSA. This CDR3 contains 13 residues. The CDR3 DNA reads TGTGCCAGCAGCTTAGGGGGTTGGCGCGTTCTGTACTTC. This encodes CASSLGGWRVLYF.

The chain uses TRBV6-2 or TRBV6-3 and TRBJ1-5; TRBD1 agrees at 7 bases. V lost 6 bases to trimming and J lost 2 bases; unmatched junction nucleotides: 7. There are 15 residues in the CDR3. Germline CDR1 reads MNHEY; CDR2 reads SVGEGT. The DNA for the CDR3 is TGTGCCAGCAGCCTACCGGGGACAGGCAATCAGCCCCAGCATTTT. Translation gives CASSLPGTGNQPQHF.

A few counts support this clonotype. The chain employs TRBV19 and TRBJ1-4; weak D call: TRBD1 (5 bases). The V end lost 7 bases, the J end lost 7 bases, and 19 bases lay between the germline ends. The CDR3 runs to 15 residues. The germline gives CDR1 LNHDA, CDR2 SQIVND (reference sequence). CDR3 sequence (DNA): TGTGCCAGTAAGAAAGATCTCTCCGGGGGTGAAAAACTGTTTTTT. Translating gives CASKKDLSGGEKLFF.

This clonotype was found a few times. The V gene is TRBV7-2, the J gene TRBJ2-7; TRBD2 aligns across 8 bases. The CDR3 is 15 residues long. Unmatched junction bases numbered 9, after V lost 5 bases and J lost 3 bases. Germline lookup yields CDR1 SGHTA and CDR2 FQGNSA. The CDR3 DNA is TGTGCCAGCAGCAGTCGGGGGGGGTATAGCTACGAGCAGTACTTC. Protein: CASSSRGGYSYEQYF.

This clonotype was detected only a few times. The chain recombines TRBV7-9 with TRBJ2-3, with TRBD2 identical over 10 bases. Germline V gene lookup returns CDR1 SEHNR and CDR2 FQNEAQ (reference sequence). With 5 bases clipped from V and 7 bases from J, the junction kept 9 bases outside the gene matches. The CDR3 runs 15 residues. CDR3 protein: CASSRTSGAQNTQYF. The CDR3 DNA sequence: TGTGCCAGCAGCCGGACTAGCGGAGCACAAAATACGCAGTATTTT.

The V call is TRBV29-1, the J call TRBJ2-5; 8 bases fit TRBD2. CDR1 is SQVTM and CDR2 is ANQGSEA in the germline V gene. The CDR3 has 13 amino acids. The V segment lost 5 bases and the J segment 5 bases; nucleotides outside the gene matches: 7. CDR3 sequence: CSVSGSRKETQYF. The CDR3 DNA reads TGCAGCGTTAGCGGGAGTAGAAAGGAGACCCAGTACTTC.

J is TRBJ2-1 and V is TRBV5-1; TRBD2 matches at 7 bases. Germline assignment: CDR1 SGHRS and CDR2 YFSETQ. Unmatched junction bases numbered 11, after V lost 3 bases and J lost 2 bases. This CDR3 has 17 amino acids. The CDR3 reads CASSSTFRGGTYNEQFF. Written as DNA, the CDR3 is TGCGCCAGCAGCTCCACCTTTAGGGGAGGGACCTACAATGAGCAGTTCTTC.

This clonotype occurred a few times. The chain carries TRBV6-2 or TRBV6-3 and TRBJ2-6; a possible D gene is TRBD1 (5 bases). This CDR3 spans 18 amino acids. Trimming took 6 bases from V and 0 from J, leaving 18 bases between them. The germline V gene has CDR1 MNHEY and CDR2 SVGEGT. This chain's CDR3 is CASSPRPKGVSGANVLTF. The CDR3 DNA reads TGTGCCAGCAGCCCCCGGCCTAAAGGGGTCTCTGGGGCCAACGTCCTGACTTTC.

The J gene is TRBJ2-3, the V gene TRBV18, with 7 bases that match TRBD1. CDR1 is KGHSH, CDR2 LQKENI, per germline. Losses at the gene ends were 3 bases for V and 5 bases for J; bases not matched to a gene: 5. The CDR3 extends over 14 amino acids. This CDR3 reads CASSPSRDRDTQYF. CDR3 nucleotide sequence: TGTGCCAGCTCACCGAGCCGGGACAGAGATACGCAGTATTTT.

This clonotype showed up just a few times. The chain uses TRBV7-9 and TRBJ2-7; 15 bases align to TRBD2. Germline V lookup: CDR1 SEHNR, CDR2 FQNEAQ (reference sequence). With 4 bases clipped from V and 1 base from J, the junction kept 2 bases outside the gene matches. The CDR3 extends over 16 amino acids. CDR3 bases: TGTGCCAGCAGCTGGACTAGCGGGAGGGGTTCCTACGAGCAGTACTTC. Translation gives CASSWTSGRGSYEQYF.

This clonotype occurred a few times. The chain joins TRBV6-2 or TRBV6-3 to TRBJ2-1; tentatively, D is TRBD2 (5 bases). Germline V gene sequence: CDR1 MNHEY, CDR2 SVGEGT. This CDR3 comprises 12 residues. V lost 8 bases, J lost 7 bases, and 12 bases lay in between. The CDR3 here is CASRPEGNEQFF. CDR3 DNA: TGTGCCAGCCGCCCTGAGGGTAATGAGCAGTTCTTC.

This clonotype was counted only a few times. The rearrangement joins TRBV12-3 or TRBV12-4 to TRBJ1-2; TRBD1 matches 10 bases. V lost 5 bases to trimming and J lost 3 bases; unmatched junction nucleotides: 3. The CDR3 spans 14 residues. CDR3 residues: CASSIGTGDYGYTF. The DNA for the CDR3 is TGTGCCAGCAGTATAGGGACAGGGGACTATGGCTACACCTTC.

The gene calls are TRBV7-9 and TRBJ2-7; a possible D gene is TRBD2 (7 bases). CDR1 and CDR2 (germline): SEHNR, FQNEAQ (reference sequence). The V end lost 5 bases, the J end lost 2 bases, and 16 bases lay between the germline ends. The CDR3 consists of 15 residues. This chain's CDR3 is CASSRGGTLTYEQYF. CDR3 nucleotides: TGTGCCAGCAGCCGGGGAGGGACACTGACCTACGAGCAGTACTTC.

Ten or more counts support this clonotype. CDR3 DNA sequence: TGCGCCAGCAGCTTGGAACGGGAAGACGAGCAGTACTTC. It encodes CASSLEREDEQYF. The J gene is TRBJ2-7, the V gene TRBV5-1; tentatively, D is TRBD2 (5 bases). Per the germline V gene, CDR1 is SGHRS and CDR2 is YFSETQ. The CDR3 runs to 13 residues. V lost 0 bases and J lost 5, with 9 bases in between.